Shown below are 14 T cell receptor beta chains from a single sample sequenced in a study of post-analysis software for immune sequencing data. Study-wide results and limits: With TRBV5-6, TRBV5-1 and TRBV20-1 included, 4 or 5 TRBV segments were more frequent in patients than in controls.

The antigens of these receptors remain unknown. Each TCR beta cDNA library carried unique molecular identifiers. TCRdb itself ran the PCR reads through MiXCR, one entry per CDR3 protein. The sample includes about 200,000 distinct CDR3 sequences, roughly 28% of them seen just once. Sample: blood. The receptors were gathered from a girl younger than 18 with multiple sclerosis.

Comments on this clonotype: One end of the junction varies from germline; a read error may be responsible. The V call is TRBV7-6, the J call TRBJ1-1; no definite D call. The CDR3 length is 14 residues. Germline values: CDR1 SGHVS, CDR2 FNYEAQ. CDR3 in DNA: TGTGCCAGCAGCTTAGGCACATTTGGCACTGAAGCTCTCTTT. It codes for CASSLGTFGTEALF.

This clonotype was counted many times. CDR3 sequence reads: CASSLPGTYEQYF. CDR3 bases: TGTGCCAGCAGCTTGCCAGGGACCTACGAGCAGTACTTC. The chain uses TRBV5-5 and TRBJ2-7, with a tentative D call TRBD1 (5 bases). Trimming removed 1 base at V and 2 bases at J, with 7 bases between. The length of the CDR3 is 13 residues. Looked up from germline, CDR1 is SGHKS and CDR2 is YYEKEE (reference sequence). The whole variable domain, remainder taken from reference TRBV5-5 and TRBJ2-7, is DAGVTQSPTHLIKTRGQQVTLRCSPISGHKSVSWYQQVLGQGPQFIFQYYEKEERGRGNFPDRFSARQFPNYSSELNVNALLLGDSALYLCASSLPGTYEQYFGPGTRLTVT.

Turning to this clonotype: One base away lies a much larger clone, so this may be a sequencing read error. The chain couples TRBV29-1 to TRBJ2-3, with a tentative D call TRBD2 (6 bases). The CDR3 sequence is 15 residues long. Germline-derived CDR1 and CDR2 are SQVTM and ANQGSEA. The CDR3 is CSVHSRDGSTDRQYF. The CDR3 bases are TGCAGCGTTCACAGCCGGGACGGGAGCACAGATAGGCAGTATTTT.

This clonotype was picked up a small number of times. In DNA, the CDR3 is TGCGCCAGCAGCTTGAGGGGGGCAGGGGCCCTTGAAGCTTTCTTT. Its protein is CASSLRGAGALEAFF. The chain employs TRBV5-1 and TRBJ1-1; possibly TRBD1 for D (6 bases). This CDR3 has 15 residues. V gave up 1 base and J gave up 7 bases, with 17 bases separating them. The germline V gene encodes CDR1 SGHRS and CDR2 YFSETQ. Complete variable domain (other parts from reference TRBV5-1 and TRBJ1-1): KAGVTQTPRYLIKTRGQQVTLSCSPISGHRSVSWYQQTPGQGLQFLFEYFSETQRNKGNFPGRFSGRQFSNSRSEMNVSTLELGDSALYLCASSLRGAGALEAFFGQGTRLTVV.

Notes on this clonotype: A much larger clone differs from this one at a single base, so this may be a read error. This rearrangement joins TRBV5-1 to TRBJ2-7, with a tentative D call TRBD2 (6 bases). The CDR3 sequence is 15 residues long. From germline, CDR1 is SGHRS and CDR2 YFSETQ. CDR3 sequence reads: CAGSLEPTSSYEQYF. The CDR3 DNA reads TGCGCCGGCAGCTTGGAGCCGACTAGCTCCTACGAGCAGTACTTC.

In this sample, this clonotype turned up once. This chain connects TRBV29-1 to TRBJ2-7; TRBD1 might be the D (6 bases). The CDR3 sequence is 14 residues long. The V end was cut by 6 bases, the J end by 0 bases, with 15 bases between. Germline CDR1 reads SQVTM; CDR2 reads ANQGSEA. CDR3 region: CSVADRLSSYEQYF. The CDR3 DNA is TGCAGCGTAGCCGACAGGTTAAGCTCCTACGAGCAGTACTTC.

This clonotype came up many times. Here the CDR3 reads CASSPGGRETQYF. The CDR3 bases are TGTGCCAGCAGCCCAGGGGGCAGAGAGACCCAGTACTTC. The chain uses TRBV11-2 and TRBJ2-5, with TRBD1 matching over 8 bases. The CDR3 runs to 13 residues. Germline V gene sequence: CDR1 SGHAT, CDR2 FQNNGV. V dropped 5 bases and J dropped 4; count of bases not matched to a gene: 3.

The table lists this clonotype with a few counts. The chain couples TRBV27 to TRBJ2-7; tentative D call: TRBD1 (5 bases). The CDR3 is 13 amino acids. Trimming left V 2 bases short and J 4 bases short, with 9 bases between. Germline V lookup: CDR1 MNHEY, CDR2 SMNVEV (reference sequence). CDR3 coding DNA: TGTGCCAGCAGTTTAAAGGGGAAGTACGAGCAGTACTTC. Amino acids: CASSLKGKYEQYF.

A few counts support this clonotype. V usage is TRBV28 and J usage is TRBJ1-5; tentative D call: TRBD1 (6 bases). V was shortened by 8 bases and J by 4 bases, with 18 bases between the two germline ends. Germline assignment: CDR1 MDHEN and CDR2 SYDVKM. The CDR3 sequence is 15 residues long. CDR3 region: CASGPLGGPNQPQHF. Here the CDR3 DNA reads TGTGCCAGCGGCCCCCTGGGGGGGCCTAATCAGCCCCAGCATTTT.

The table lists this clonotype with a count of one. It may be a read error: a sequence one base away is much more abundant. The chain combines TRBV28 with TRBJ1-2; D ambiguous. CDR3 length: 14 amino acids. From germline, CDR1 is MDHEN and CDR2 SYDVKM. This CDR3 is CASSLWAANSGYTF. The CDR3 DNA follows: TGTGCCAGCAGTTTATGGGCAGCTAACTCTGGCTACACCTTC.

DNA of the CDR3: TGCGCCAGCAGCTTGGCCGGGGCACCGGACACTGAAGCTTTCTTT. It codes for CASSLAGAPDTEAFF. The J gene is TRBJ1-1, the V gene TRBV5-1, with TRBD1 as a possible D gene (5 bases). Trimming shortened V by 0 bases and J by 3 bases, and 12 bases separated the two germline ends. Germline CDR1 reads SGHRS; CDR2 reads YFSETQ. This CDR3 contains 15 residues.

On this clonotype itself: Mismatch with germline at one junction end may stem from a read error. The chain combines TRBV7-9 with TRBJ2-5; D perhaps matches TRBD2 (6 bases). CDR3 length: 13 residues. Germline V CDR1 and CDR2: SEHNR, FQNEAQ (reference sequence). CDR3 nucleotide sequence: TGTGCCAGCAGCTTAGCGGCCGGGGGTACAGCCACCTTC. Its translation is CASSLAAGGTATF. The variable domain in full, completed from reference TRBV7-9 and TRBJ2-5, reads DTGVSQNPRHKITKRGQNVTFRCDPISEHNRLYWYRQTLGQGPEFLTYFQNEAQLEKSRLLSDRFSAERPKGSFSTLEIQRTEQGDSAMYLCASSLAAGGTATFGPGTRLLVL.

This clonotype was counted between two and nine times. The chain couples TRBV30 to TRBJ1-2, with D perhaps matching TRBD1 (5 bases). Trimming left V 1 base short and J 2 bases short, with 5 bases between. This CDR3 has 12 residues. Germline assignment: CDR1 GTSNPN and CDR2 SVGIG (reference sequence). The CDR3 region has the DNA TGTGCCTGGAGTGGGGGGAACTATGGCTACACCTTC. Its protein product is CAWSGGNYGYTF.

This clonotype showed up many times. This chain links TRBV28 with TRBJ2-1; D is unresolved. The CDR3 consists of 14 residues. Germline assignment: CDR1 MDHEN and CDR2 SYDVKM. V was shortened by 8 bases and J by 3 bases, with 14 bases between the two germline ends. In DNA, the CDR3 is TGTGCCAGCGGACGAATTGAGGACTACAATGAGCAGTTCTTC. It is translated as CASGRIEDYNEQFF. Drawing the rest from reference TRBV28 and TRBJ2-1, the complete variable domain is DVKVTQSSRYLVKRTGEKVFLECVQDMDHENMFWYRQDPGLGLRLIYFSYDVKMKEKGDIPEGYSVSREKKERFSLILESASTNQTSMYLCASGRIEDYNEQFFGPGTRLTVL.